This TCR beta chain derives from a study of blood T cells in healthy people across ages (dated by TCRdb to 2015 to 2017). The study in broad terms: In model experiments, roughly one uniquely barcoded TCR beta cDNA molecule per two T cells was captured by template switching. To avoid experimental bias, donors of different ages were spread randomly across the sequencing lanes. The study measured age-related changes in TCR beta repertoire diversity using deep sequencing normalized with unique cDNA molecular identifiers. Donors were grouped into four age groups: young (average 16 years), middle-aged (under 40), aged (62) and long-lived (around 82). Using the same blood draw, the study looked at two additional independent replicas of 1 million unique cDNA reads for two donors, one aged 18 to 30 and the other aged 80 or older.

This clonotype came up many times. Its antigen is not yet known. Base qualities are not at hand, and no much larger clone is one base apart. On the study overall, not on this receptor specifically: As age increased, observed TCR beta diversity per million T cells dropped in a roughly linear way, and a significant reduction was already evident by age approximately 40. The percentage of naive T cells measured by flow cytometry correlated strongly with observed TCR beta diversity. Compared with the aged group, more naive CD4+ T cells, fewer expanded clones and increased TCR diversity were shown by the long-lived group, suggesting age selection. Estimates of total diversity based on one million sequenced T cells were regarded as lower bounds and as underestimates. Because donor CMV infection status was unknown, age-related changes in expanded clonotypes were potentially confounded. Because profiling used bulk unsorted PBMCs, naive and antigen-experienced compartments could not be compared conclusively.

Libraries were constructed by 5' RACE. Sequencing was carried out with an Illumina HiSeq 2500. A second PCR of roughly 7 to 11 cycles was run with a J-beta primer mix and a sample-barcoded 5' primer. A unique molecular identifier was introduced onto each TCR beta cDNA molecule by a template-switch 5' adaptor carrying 12 random nucleotides. Each sample yielded at least 3 million CDR3-containing paired-end reads. First-strand cDNA synthesis was performed from all RNA using the Mint cDNA synthesis kit, with priming by a TRBC-specific oligonucleotide. Following uracil-DNA glycosylase treatment, a first 18-cycle PCR with universal primers M1SS and BC2_uni_R was performed on all cDNA. The paper's data handling went like this. Each sample was normalized by randomly selecting 1 million high-quality reads, each carrying a distinct molecular identifier. Instead of being binned into consensus sequences, reads with shared molecular identifiers were discarded. CDR3 identification, clonotype clustering and error correction used MiTCR with a Q25 quality threshold and the strictest error-elimination algorithm. A nonparametric unseen species model with Euler transformation was used to estimate a lower bound on total TCR beta diversity. TCRdb handled the public reads itself, with Q25 trimming in fastp and clone calling in MiXCR, and kept productive beta chains. Under each unique CDR3 protein, matching rows form one entry showing the most common genes and DNA. TCRdb's processing, not the study's, gives the V and J calls here. In this sample the table shows some 1.7 million distinct CDR3 sequences, 28% of which occur a single time. The ten largest make up 7.7% of the sample.

The CDR3 goes from the cysteine to the phenylalanine over 15 residues. Of the read, only the CDR3 DNA is kept; its 45 bases are in frame from base 1. Sequences SGHKS (CDR1) and YYEKEE (CDR2) are obtained from the germline V gene (reference sequence). Compared with germline, V lacks 2 bases and J lacks 6 bases; bases without a gene match: 8. The donors were roughly 38 Caucasian individuals from Russia, aged roughly 6 to 100 years, who were systemically healthy. Each donor gave 8 to 10 milliliters of peripheral blood, drawn into EDTA-treated Vacutainer tubes. Ficoll-Paque density-gradient centrifugation was used to isolate PBMCs, with at least 7 million per sample. Trizol reagent was used to extract total RNA from the PBMCs, yielding at least 6 micrograms per sample. Naive CD45RAhigh/CD27high T cell percentages were measured by flow cytometry on a PBMC aliquot from every donor.

The receptor's source is a woman younger than 45 in good health. The chain couples TRBV5-5 to TRBJ2-1; 7 nucleotides in the junction match TRBD2. Input material: blood. The bases are TGTGCCAGCAGCTTATACTCGGGGGGTATCAATGAGCAGTTCTTC. Protein translation: CASSLYSGGINEQFF.